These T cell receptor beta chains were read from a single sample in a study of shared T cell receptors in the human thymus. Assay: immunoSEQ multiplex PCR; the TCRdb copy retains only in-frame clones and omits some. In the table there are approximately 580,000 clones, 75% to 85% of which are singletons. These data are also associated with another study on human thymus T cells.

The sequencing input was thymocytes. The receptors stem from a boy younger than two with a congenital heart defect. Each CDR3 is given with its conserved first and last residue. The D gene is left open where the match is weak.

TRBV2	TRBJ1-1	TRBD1	CATPLLRGHTEAFF
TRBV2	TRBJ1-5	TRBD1	CASSRDRDYQPQHF
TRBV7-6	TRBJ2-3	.	CASSLAGVVDTQYF
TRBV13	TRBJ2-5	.	CASRHRRETQYF
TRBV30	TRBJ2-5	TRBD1	CAGKEGQGAETQYF
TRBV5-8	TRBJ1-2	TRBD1	CASSSRGGYTF
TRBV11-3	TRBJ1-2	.	CASSRSTENYGYTF
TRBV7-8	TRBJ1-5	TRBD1	CASSSQGDGGQPQHF
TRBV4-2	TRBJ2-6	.	CASSQDFAELNSGANVLTF
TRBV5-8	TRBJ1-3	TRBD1	CASSHRDRPGNTIYF
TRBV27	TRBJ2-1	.	CASSEYNEQFF
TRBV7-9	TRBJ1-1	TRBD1	CASSHRDRVMNTEAFF
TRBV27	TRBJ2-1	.	CASSLSSYNEQFF
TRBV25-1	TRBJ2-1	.	CASTRGGRSSYNEQFF
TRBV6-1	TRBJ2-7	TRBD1	CASSSDREAYEQYF
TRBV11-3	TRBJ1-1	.	CASSLEGNTEAFF
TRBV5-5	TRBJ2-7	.	CASSLRRGQDEQYF
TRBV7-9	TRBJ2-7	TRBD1	CASSSSWDRASYEQYF
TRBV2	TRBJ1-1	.	CASRAPQTTCQKAFF
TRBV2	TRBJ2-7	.	CASSETPLGVYEQYF
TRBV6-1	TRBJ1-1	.	CASNPKAGSTEAFF
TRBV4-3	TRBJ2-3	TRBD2	CASSQAHRREITDTQYF